This T cell receptor (beta chain) was captured in a study of shared clonotypes between healthy human individuals. This clone appeared a single time. TCRdb's copy holds only in-frame clones and misses some; the assay was immunoSEQ multiplex PCR. The sample holds more than 550,000 clones, roughly two thirds seen once. Sequencing was done on a sample of memory CD4+ T cells sorted from blood. The subset: CD45RA-negative fraction. The sequence derives from a woman aged 25 to 39 in good health.

CDR3 nucleotide sequence: TGTGCCAGCAGGTCACACCGGGACACAGATACGCAGTATTTT. Its protein is CASRSHRDTDTQYF. V usage is TRBV27 and J usage is TRBJ2-3; maybe TRBD2 (5 bases). Germline CDR1 reads MNHEY; CDR2 reads SMNVEV (reference sequence). V was shortened by 6 bases and J by 2 bases, with 12 bases between the two germline ends. This CDR3 is built from 14 residues.